The clone carrying this TCR beta chain has just a few counts. The data stem from a study of blood T cell repertoires in COVID-19. Generated by immunoSEQ multiplex PCR, the TCRdb table keeps only in-frame clones and is missing some. The top ten hold roughly 11% of the sample, which has 150,000 to 200,000 clones, about four fifths seen once. The CDR3 has 16 amino acids. CDR1 is SGHTA and CDR2 is FQGNSA in the germline V gene. V gave up 5 bases and J gave up 2 bases, with 15 bases separating them. The sequence came from a man aged 50-60 years who had recovered from COVID-19. Sequenced: PBMCs or T cells enriched from blood (not recorded which). The chain employs TRBV7-2 and TRBJ1-4; possibly TRBD1 for D (6 bases). The CDR3 coding sequence is TGTGCCAGCAGCCCCTCGGGGGGCGGGACTAATGAAAAACTGTTTTTT. This sequence encodes CASSPSGGGTNEKLFF.